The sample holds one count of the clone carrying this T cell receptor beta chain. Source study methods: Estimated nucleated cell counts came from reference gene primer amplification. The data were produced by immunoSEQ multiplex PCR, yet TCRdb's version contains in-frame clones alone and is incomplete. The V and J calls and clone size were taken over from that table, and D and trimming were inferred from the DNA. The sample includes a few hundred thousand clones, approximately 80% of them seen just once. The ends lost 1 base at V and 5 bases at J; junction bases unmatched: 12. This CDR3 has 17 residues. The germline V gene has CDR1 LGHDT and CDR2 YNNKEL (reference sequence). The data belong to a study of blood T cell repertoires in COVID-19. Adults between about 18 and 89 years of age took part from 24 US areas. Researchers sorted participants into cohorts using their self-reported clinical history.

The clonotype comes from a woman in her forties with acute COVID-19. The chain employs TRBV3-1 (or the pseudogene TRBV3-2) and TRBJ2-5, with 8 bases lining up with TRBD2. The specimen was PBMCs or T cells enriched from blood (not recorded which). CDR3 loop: CASSQARGASGLETQYF. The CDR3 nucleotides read TGTGCCAGCAGCCAAGCCCGAGGGGCTAGCGGGTTGGAGACCCAGTACTTC.